Listed below are T cell receptor beta chains from one sample, sequenced in a study of cytomegalovirus exposure and HLA in healthy donors. Method: immunoSEQ multiplex PCR; TCRdb's copy keeps in-frame clones and lacks some. The sample holds 160,000 or so clones, approximately 84% seen once. The sequencing input was PBMCs. Receptor source: a man aged 25-45 years in good health and CMV-seronegative. CDR3s include the opening cysteine and the closing phenylalanine or tryptophan. D genes are given only for firm matches. Size is stated for part of the rows, as once, few or many counts, or as a class when the clone is expanded.

cdr3_aa: CASSGLQGYTEAFF
cdr3_nt: TGTGCCAGCAGCGGACTTCAGGGGTACACTGAAGCTTTCTTT
j_call: TRBJ1-1
clone_size: .
v_call: TRBV9
d_call: .

cdr3_aa: CASSLRGQGAYEQYF
cdr3_nt: TGTGCCAGCAGTTTACGGGGACAGGGTGCCTACGAGCAGTACTTC
j_call: TRBJ2-7
clone_size: .
v_call: TRBV28
d_call: TRBD1

cdr3_aa: CASSVGGRSYNEQFF
cdr3_nt: TGTGCCAGCAGCGTAGGGGGGCGCTCCTACAATGAGCAGTTCTTC
j_call: TRBJ2-1
clone_size: few
v_call: TRBV9
d_call: .

cdr3_aa: CASSIPGQGYVETQYF
cdr3_nt: TGTGCCAGTAGTATCCCGGGACAGGGGTATGTGGAGACCCAGTACTTC
j_call: TRBJ2-5
clone_size: .
v_call: TRBV19
d_call: TRBD1

cdr3_aa: CASSLDPTGAGSEQYF
cdr3_nt: TGTGCCAGCAGCTTAGATCCGACAGGTGCGGGCAGCGAGCAGTACTTC
j_call: TRBJ2-7
clone_size: .
v_call: TRBV7-2
d_call: .

cdr3_aa: CASSLATGQETQYF
cdr3_nt: TGTGCCAGCAGCTTAGCGACAGGACAAGAGACCCAGTACTTC
j_call: TRBJ2-5
clone_size: .
v_call: TRBV7-9
d_call: .

cdr3_aa: CASSVSRAGGWNTGELFF
cdr3_nt: TGTGCCAGCAGTGTCTCTAGGGCGGGAGGGTGGAACACCGGGGAGCTGTTTTTT
j_call: TRBJ2-2
clone_size: .
v_call: TRBV6-1
d_call: TRBD2

cdr3_aa: CASRKGDRAYEQYF
cdr3_nt: TGCGCCAGCAGAAAAGGGGACAGGGCGTACGAGCAGTACTTC
j_call: TRBJ2-7
clone_size: .
v_call: TRBV5-1
d_call: TRBD1

cdr3_aa: CASSLPLRSSYEQYF
cdr3_nt: TGTGCCAGCAGCCTCCCCCTCCGGTCCTCCTACGAGCAGTACTTC
j_call: TRBJ2-7
clone_size: .
v_call: TRBV11-2
d_call: .

cdr3_aa: CASSGEQGNTEAFF
cdr3_nt: TGCGCCAGCAGCGGTGAACAGGGGAACACTGAAGCTTTCTTT
j_call: TRBJ1-1
clone_size: .
v_call: TRBV5-1
d_call: .